This TCR beta chain was profiled in a study of naive and memory T cell subsets. Regarding the study as a whole: Over 85% of naive TCR sequences appeared only once, unlike memory subsets. From naive to CM, EM and EMRA, diversity decreased and Gini increased.

After removal of 6 bases from V and 2 bases from J, the junction contained 7 bases not matched to a gene. CDR1 SQVTM and CDR2 ANQGSEA come from the germline V gene. The CDR3 totals 14 residues. Notes on this clonotype: The antigen remains undetermined.

An equimolar mix of two oligonucleotides served as the beta constant-region primer for TRBC1 and TRBC2. Ligated cDNA was amplified by four rounds of PCR with nested alpha and beta constant-region primers and SP2. TCRdb re-derived calls from the UMI-ligation and nested PCR reads in MiXCR, one entry per CDR3 protein. The sample records over 75,000 distinct CDR3 sequences, over 10% being singletons. Sequenced sample: central memory CD4+ T cells from blood. This chain uses TRBV29-1 with TRBJ1-5; 7 bases align to TRBD1. This receptor was identified in a human donor in good health. The CDR3 nucleotides are TGCAGCGTCCTATCCGGACAGGGCAATCAGCCCCAGCATTTT. Protein sequence: CSVLSGQGNQPQHF.